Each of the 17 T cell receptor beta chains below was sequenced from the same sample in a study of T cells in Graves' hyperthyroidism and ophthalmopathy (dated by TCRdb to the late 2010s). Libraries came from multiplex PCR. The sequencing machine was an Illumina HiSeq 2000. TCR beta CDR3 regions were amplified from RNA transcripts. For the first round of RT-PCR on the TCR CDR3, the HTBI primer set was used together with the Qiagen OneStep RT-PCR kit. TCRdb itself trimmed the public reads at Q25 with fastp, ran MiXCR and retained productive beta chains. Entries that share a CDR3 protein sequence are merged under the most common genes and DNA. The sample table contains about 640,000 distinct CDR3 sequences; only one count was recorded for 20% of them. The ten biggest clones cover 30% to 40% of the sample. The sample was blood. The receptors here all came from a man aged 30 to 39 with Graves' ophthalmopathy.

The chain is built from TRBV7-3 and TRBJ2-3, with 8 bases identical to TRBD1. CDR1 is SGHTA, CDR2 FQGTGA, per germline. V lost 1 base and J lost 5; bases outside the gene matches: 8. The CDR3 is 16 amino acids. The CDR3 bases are TGTGCCAGCAGCTTAATTCCAGGGGGCGCGGTAGATACGCAGTATTTT. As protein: CASSLIPGGAVDTQYF. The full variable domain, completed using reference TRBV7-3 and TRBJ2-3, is GAGVSQTPSNKVTEKGKYVELRCDPISGHTALYWYRQSLGQGPEFLIYFQGTGAADDSGLPNDRFFAVRPEGSVSTLKIQRTERGDSAVYLCASSLIPGGAVDTQYFGPGTRLTVL.

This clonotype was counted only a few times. CDR3 in DNA: TGCGCCAGCAGCCAAGAGGAGGGAGTGGGCACAGATACGCAGTATTTT. Amino acids: CASSQEEGVGTDTQYF. The V gene is TRBV4-3, the J gene TRBJ2-3, with D perhaps TRBD2 (6 bases). The length of the CDR3 is 16 residues. V was cut by 0 bases and J by 1 base, with 11 bases left in between. Germline CDR1 is LGHNA and CDR2 is YSLEER.

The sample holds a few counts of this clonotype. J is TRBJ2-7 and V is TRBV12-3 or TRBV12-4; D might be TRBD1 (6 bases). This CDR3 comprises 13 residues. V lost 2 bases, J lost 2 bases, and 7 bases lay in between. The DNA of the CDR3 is TGTGCCAGCAGTTTATACAGGGCCTACGAGCAGTACTTC. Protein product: CASSLYRAYEQYF.

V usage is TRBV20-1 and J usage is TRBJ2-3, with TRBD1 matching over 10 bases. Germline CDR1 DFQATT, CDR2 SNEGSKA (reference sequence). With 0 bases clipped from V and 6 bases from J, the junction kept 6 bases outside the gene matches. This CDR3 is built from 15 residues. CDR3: CSARELGQGSDTQYF. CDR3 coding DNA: TGCAGTGCTAGAGAGTTGGGACAGGGGTCCGATACGCAGTATTTT.

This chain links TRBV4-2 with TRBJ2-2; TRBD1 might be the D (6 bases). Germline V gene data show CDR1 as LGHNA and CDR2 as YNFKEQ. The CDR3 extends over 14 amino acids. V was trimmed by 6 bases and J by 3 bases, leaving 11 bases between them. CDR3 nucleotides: TGTGCCAGCAGAAGAAACAGGGACACCGGGGAGCTGTTTTTT. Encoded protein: CASRRNRDTGELFF.

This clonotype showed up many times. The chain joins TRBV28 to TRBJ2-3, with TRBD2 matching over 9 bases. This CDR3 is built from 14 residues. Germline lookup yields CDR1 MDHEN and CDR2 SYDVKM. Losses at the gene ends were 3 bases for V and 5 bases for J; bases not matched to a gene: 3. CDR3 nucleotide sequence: TGTGCCAGCAGTTTGGCGGGAGGGAGAGATACGCAGTATTTT. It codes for CASSLAGGRDTQYF.

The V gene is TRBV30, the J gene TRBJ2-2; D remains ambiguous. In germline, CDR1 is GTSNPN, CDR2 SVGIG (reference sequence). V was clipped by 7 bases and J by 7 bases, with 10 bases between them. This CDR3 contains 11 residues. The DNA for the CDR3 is TGTGCCTATCTGGACGGCGGGGAGCTGTTTTTT. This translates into CAYLDGGELFF.

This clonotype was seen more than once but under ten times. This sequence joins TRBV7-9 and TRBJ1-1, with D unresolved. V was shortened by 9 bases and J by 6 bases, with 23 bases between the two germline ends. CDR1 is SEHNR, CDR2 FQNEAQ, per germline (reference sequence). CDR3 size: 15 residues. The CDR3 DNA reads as TGTGCCAGTCGACGACCCCGTGCCGGGCAGTCTGAAGCTTTCTTT. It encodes CASRRPRAGQSEAFF.

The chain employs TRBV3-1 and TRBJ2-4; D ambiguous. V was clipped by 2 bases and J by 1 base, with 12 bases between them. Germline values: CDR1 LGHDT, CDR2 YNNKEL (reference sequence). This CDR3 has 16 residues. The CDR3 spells CASSQRPLSAKNIQYF. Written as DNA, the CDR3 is TGTGCCAGCAGCCAAAGGCCCCTATCGGCCAAAAACATTCAGTACTTC.

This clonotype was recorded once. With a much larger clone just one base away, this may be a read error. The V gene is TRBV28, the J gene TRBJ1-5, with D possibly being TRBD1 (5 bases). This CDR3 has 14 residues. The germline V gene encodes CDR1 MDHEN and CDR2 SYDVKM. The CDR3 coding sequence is TGTGCCAGCAGGGGGGGGACCCAGAATCGGCCCCAGCATTTT. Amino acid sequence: CASRGGTQNRPQHF.

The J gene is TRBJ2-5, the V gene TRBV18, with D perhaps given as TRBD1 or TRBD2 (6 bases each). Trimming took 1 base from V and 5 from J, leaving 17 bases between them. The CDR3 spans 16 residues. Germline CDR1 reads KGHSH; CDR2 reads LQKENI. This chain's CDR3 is CASSPLLKGGSETQYF. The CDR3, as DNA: TGTGCCAGCTCACCACTTCTGAAAGGGGGGTCGGAGACCCAGTACTTC. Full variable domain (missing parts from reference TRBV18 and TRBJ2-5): NAGVMQNPRHLVRRRGQEARLRCSPMKGHSHVYWYRQLPEEGLKFMVYLQKENIIDESGMPKERFSAEFPKEGPSILRIQQVVRGDSAAYFCASSPLLKGGSETQYFGPGTRLLVL.

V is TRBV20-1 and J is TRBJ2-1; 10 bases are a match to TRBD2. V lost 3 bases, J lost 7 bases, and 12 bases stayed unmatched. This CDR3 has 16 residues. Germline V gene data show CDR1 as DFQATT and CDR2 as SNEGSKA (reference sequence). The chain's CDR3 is CSARPLKREGPNEQFF. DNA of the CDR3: TGCAGTGCTAGGCCCCTTAAGCGGGAGGGCCCTAATGAGCAGTTCTTC.

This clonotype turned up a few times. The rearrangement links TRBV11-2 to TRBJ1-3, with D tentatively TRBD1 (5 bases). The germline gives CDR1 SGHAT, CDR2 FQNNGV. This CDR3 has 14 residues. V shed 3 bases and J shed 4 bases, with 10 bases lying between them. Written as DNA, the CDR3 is TGTGCCAGCAGCTTGTCAGGGATAGGAAACACCATATATTTT. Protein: CASSLSGIGNTIYF.

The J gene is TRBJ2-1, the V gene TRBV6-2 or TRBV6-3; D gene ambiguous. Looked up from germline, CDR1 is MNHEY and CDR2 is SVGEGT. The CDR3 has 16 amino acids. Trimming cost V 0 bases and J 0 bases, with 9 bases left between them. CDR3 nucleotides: TGTGCCAGCAGTTACTCCGACTCGAGCTCCTACAATGAGCAGTTCTTC. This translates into CASSYSDSSSYNEQFF.

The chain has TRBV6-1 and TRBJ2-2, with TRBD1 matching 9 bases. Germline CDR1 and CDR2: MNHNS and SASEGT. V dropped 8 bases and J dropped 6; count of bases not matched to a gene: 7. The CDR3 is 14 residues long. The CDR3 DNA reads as TGTGCCAGCCCAAATACAGGGGGCTCCGGGGAGCTGTTTTTT. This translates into CASPNTGGSGELFF.

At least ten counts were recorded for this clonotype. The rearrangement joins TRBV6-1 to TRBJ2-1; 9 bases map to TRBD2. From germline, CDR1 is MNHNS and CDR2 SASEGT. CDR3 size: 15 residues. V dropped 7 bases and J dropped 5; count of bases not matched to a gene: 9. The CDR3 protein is CASTISGSAHNEQFF. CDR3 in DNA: TGTGCCAGCACCATTAGCGGGAGTGCCCACAATGAGCAGTTCTTC.

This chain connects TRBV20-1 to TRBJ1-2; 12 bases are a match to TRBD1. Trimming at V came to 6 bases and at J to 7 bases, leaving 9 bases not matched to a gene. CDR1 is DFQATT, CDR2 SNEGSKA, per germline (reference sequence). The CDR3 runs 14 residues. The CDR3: CSAAGTGGLFGYTF. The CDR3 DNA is TGCAGTGCCGCCGGGACAGGGGGCTTGTTTGGCTACACCTTC.